This T cell receptor beta chain was identified in a study of immune evolution from preneoplasia to lung adenocarcinoma. Notes on the study in general: Highest clonality occurred in KRAS-mutant, not EGFR-mutant or double wild-type, nodules. Clonality was highest in normal lung, lower in later-stage lesions apparently.

Germline V gives CDR1 MNHEY, CDR2 SMNVEV (reference sequence). The germline V and J ends were trimmed by 6 bases and 0 bases, with 15 bases remaining between them. The CDR3 contains 17 residues. Profiled with immunoSEQ multiplex PCR; TCRdb holds only in-frame clones, not every one. The sample has about 1,600 clones, roughly a fifth seen once. Patient tissue came from resections in Japan or China, 2014–2017. Concerning this clone: Its antigen is as yet unknown.

The J gene is TRBJ2-6, the V gene TRBV27, with D perhaps TRBD1 (6 bases). Sequences were obtained from FFPE invasive lung adenocarcinoma tissue. The sequence derives from a person aged 45-69 years with lung adenocarcinoma. In DNA, the CDR3 is TGTGCCAGCAGACCCGGACAGACCCGCTCTGGGGCCAACGTCCTGACTTTC. Translated, it gives CASRPGQTRSGANVLTF.